These T cell receptor beta chains were read from a single sample in a study of vaccination effects on CD4 cells after COVID-19. These receptors' antigens are unknown. Sequencing was performed with immunoSEQ multiplex PCR; in TCRdb, only in-frame clones are kept and a portion is missing. The sample shows about 32,000 clones, roughly two thirds of them seen only once. The sample here was CD4+ T cells from PBMCs cultured with HCoV-229E spike peptides, taken after COVID-19 vaccination. These receptors were collected from a human donor who received a COVID-19 vaccine. CDR3s include the opening cysteine and the closing phenylalanine or tryptophan. Fields, in order: D gene, V gene, J gene, clone size, CDR3 DNA, CDR3 protein. D genes are given only for firm matches. Expanded clones are given a class, and other clones once, few, many or no size at all.

.	TRBV5-1	TRBJ2-1	.	TGCGCCAGCAGCTTGACTAGCTACAATGAGCAGTTCTTC	CASSLTSYNEQFF
.	TRBV5-1	TRBJ2-5	.	TGCGCCAGCAGCTTGACCAGCGGTCAAGAGACCCAGTACTTC	CASSLTSGQETQYF
TRBD1	TRBV7-2	TRBJ1-5	.	TGTGCCAGCAGCTTCACAGGGACAGCGGATCAGCCCCAGCATTTT	CASSFTGTADQPQHF
.	TRBV29-1	TRBJ1-1	.	TGCAGCCACCTGGGCTGGGCAGGACCCAACTCTAAGAACACTGAAGCTTTCTTT	CSHLGWAGPNSKNTEAFF
TRBD1	TRBV5-5	TRBJ2-5	.	TGTGCCAGCAGCGCGGACAGGGGAGTTGGGGAGACCCAGTACTTC	CASSADRGVGETQYF
.	TRBV5-8	TRBJ2-7	.	TGTGCCAGCAGCATGGGACGTTACTACGAGCAGTACTTC	CASSMGRYYEQYF
TRBD2	TRBV19	TRBJ2-1	medium-sized	TGTGCCAGTAGGGGACTAGCGCACTCCTACAATGAGCAGTTCTTC	CASRGLAHSYNEQFF
TRBD2	TRBV2	TRBJ2-3	few	TGTGCCAGCAGGGAGTGGGACTACACAGATACGCAGTATTTT	CASREWDYTDTQYF
TRBD1	TRBV29-1	TRBJ1-2	.	TGCAGCGTCGACAATTCCCAGGACAGGAACTATGGCTACACCTTC	CSVDNSQDRNYGYTF
.	TRBV4-1	TRBJ1-5	few	TGCGCCAGCAGCCAAGTCCGGGACAGCAATCAGCCCCAGCATTTT	CASSQVRDSNQPQHF
.	TRBV4-2	TRBJ2-2	.	TGTGCCAGCAGCCAAGCCGGGGTCGGCACCGGGGAGCTGTTTTTT	CASSQAGVGTGELFF
.	TRBV9	TRBJ1-6	.	TGTGCCAGCAGCGTAGATGGGAAAGGGCTAATTTCACCCCTCCACTTT	CASSVDGKGLISPLHF
.	TRBV5-6	TRBJ1-2	.	TGTGCCAGCAGCCTACCGGCCCGGGGAACGGATGGCTACACCTTC	CASSLPARGTDGYTF
TRBD1	TRBV6-5	TRBJ2-7	.	TGTGCCACCCGACAGGGAACCTACGAGCAGTACTTC	CATRQGTYEQYF
TRBD2	TRBV23-1	TRBJ2-1	.	TGCGCCAGCCCCCCCTTAGCGGGCAGCTCCTACAATGAGCAGTTCTTC	CASPPLAGSSYNEQFF
.	TRBV19	TRBJ1-2	.	TGTGCCAGTACGACGTGGGGCCTAAACTATGGCTACACCTTC	CASTTWGLNYGYTF